This T cell receptor beta chain is drawn from a study of T cells in Graves' hyperthyroidism and ophthalmopathy. RNA transcripts were the template for amplifying TCR beta CDR3 regions. The HTBI primer set was used in a first-round RT-PCR of the TCR CDR3. Each CDR3 protein is one row after TCRdb ran MiXCR on the multiplex PCR reads. The top ten clones hold 35% to 50% of a sample with 300,000 to 400,000 distinct CDR3 sequences, about 18% of them seen once. This clonotype appeared many times. The CDR3 runs 15 residues. V was clipped by 6 bases and J by 3 bases; unmatched bases: 9. The V gene's germline CDR1 is MDHEN and CDR2 SYDVKM.

What was sequenced was blood. The clonotype was recovered from a man aged 18 to 30 with Graves' ophthalmopathy. The V call is TRBV28, the J call TRBJ2-7; 9 nucleotides line up with TRBD1. The CDR3 sequence is CASRPLGTGIYEQYF. In nucleotides, the CDR3 is TGTGCCAGCAGACCGTTGGGGACAGGGATCTACGAGCAGTACTTC. The full variable domain, in which reference TRBV28 and TRBJ2-7 provide the parts outside the CDR3, is DVKVTQSSRYLVKRTGEKVFLECVQDMDHENMFWYRQDPGLGLRLIYFSYDVKMKEKGDIPEGYSVSREKKERFSLILESASTNQTSMYLCASRPLGTGIYEQYFGPGTRLTVT.